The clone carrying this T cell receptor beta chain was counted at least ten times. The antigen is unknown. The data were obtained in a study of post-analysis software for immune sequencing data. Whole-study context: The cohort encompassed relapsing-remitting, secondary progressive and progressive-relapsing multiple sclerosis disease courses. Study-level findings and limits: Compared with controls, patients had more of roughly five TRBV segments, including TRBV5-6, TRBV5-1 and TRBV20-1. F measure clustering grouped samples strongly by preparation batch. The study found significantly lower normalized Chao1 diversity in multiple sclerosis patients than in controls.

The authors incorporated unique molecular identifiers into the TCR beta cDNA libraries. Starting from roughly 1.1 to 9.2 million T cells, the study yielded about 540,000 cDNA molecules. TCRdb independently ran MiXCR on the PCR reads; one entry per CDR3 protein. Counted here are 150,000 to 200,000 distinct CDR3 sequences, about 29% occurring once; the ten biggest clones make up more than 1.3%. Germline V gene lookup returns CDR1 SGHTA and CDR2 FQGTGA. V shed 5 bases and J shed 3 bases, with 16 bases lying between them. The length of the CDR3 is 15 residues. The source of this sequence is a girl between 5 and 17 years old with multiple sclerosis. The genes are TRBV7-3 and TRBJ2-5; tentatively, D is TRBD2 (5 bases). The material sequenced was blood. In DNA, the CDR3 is TGTGCCAGCAGCGCCGGCCGGGGTCTAGAAGAGACCCAGTACTTC. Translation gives CASSAGRGLEETQYF.